This is a list of T cell receptor beta chains from one sample in a study of T-cell reconstitution after alpha-beta-depleted transplantation in children. TCRdb reanalysed the PCR reads using MiXCR and keeps one entry per CDR3 protein. The table has fewer than 450,000 distinct CDR3 sequences, roughly 17% seen once; the top ten hold roughly 41%. The sequencing here drew on PBMCs, mostly from graft donor cells, taken 360 days after TCRalphabeta/CD19-depleted stem cell transplant. The receptors stem from a male patient between 2 and 9 years old who had a stem cell transplant for acute lymphoblastic leukemia, so the T cells may come from the graft donor. Each CDR3 is given with its conserved first and last residue. D genes are given only for firm matches. Only some rows state a clone size, as once, few, many or a class for expanded clones.

V: TRBV29-1
J: TRBJ2-5
size: few
D: .
DNA: TGCAGCGTTGTAGCCGGGCCTGGGGAGACCCAGTACTTC
CDR3: CSVVAGPGETQYF

V: TRBV18
J: TRBJ2-2
size: .
D: .
DNA: TGTGCCAGCTCAAAGGACAGTAAAACCGGGGAGCTGTTTTTT
CDR3: CASSKDSKTGELFF

V: TRBV7-2
J: TRBJ2-1
size: many
D: TRBD2
DNA: TGTGCCAGCAGCCCGCGGGGGGGATGGAGCTCCTACAATGAGCAGTTCTTC
CDR3: CASSPRGGWSSYNEQFF

V: TRBV11-2
J: TRBJ2-7
size: few
D: .
DNA: TGTGCCAGCGGTCCGGGAGCGTCCTACGAGCAGTACTTC
CDR3: CASGPGASYEQYF

V: TRBV5-1
J: TRBJ2-7
size: few
D: .
DNA: TGCGCCAGCAGCTTGGGGGAGGGGGGACTCTCCTACGAGCAGTACTTC
CDR3: CASSLGEGGLSYEQYF

V: TRBV5-8
J: TRBJ2-4
size: .
D: TRBD2
DNA: TGTGCCAGCAGCCTTCTTGCCGGACTAGCGACGAAAAACATTCAGTACTTC
CDR3: CASSLLAGLATKNIQYF

V: TRBV9
J: TRBJ2-3
size: many
D: TRBD2
DNA: TGTGCCAGCAGCGTAGGCGGGAGGCCCACAGATACGCAGTATTTT
CDR3: CASSVGGRPTDTQYF

V: TRBV6-2/TRBV6-3
J: TRBJ2-7
size: few
D: TRBD2
DNA: TGTGCCAGCAGTTACACCGGACTAGCGGGAGAGGCCTACGAGCAGTACTTC
CDR3: CASSYTGLAGEAYEQYF

V: TRBV2
J: TRBJ1-1
size: .
D: TRBD1
DNA: TGTGCCAGAGGGGGACAGGGTCAAGGTGTAGAGGCTTTCTTT
CDR3: CARGGQGQGVEAFF

V: TRBV3-1
J: TRBJ2-5
size: few
D: TRBD2
DNA: TGTGCCAGCAGCACACTAGCGGGAGGAGGAGAGACCCAGTACTTC
CDR3: CASSTLAGGGETQYF

V: TRBV18
J: TRBJ2-3
size: few
D: .
DNA: TGTGCCAGCTCACCCCGGGGTAGCGGTGGGACAGATACGCAGTATTTT
CDR3: CASSPRGSGGTDTQYF

V: TRBV25-1
J: TRBJ2-1
size: .
D: .
DNA: TGTGCCAGCAGTGAACTACCGGCCTTAAGCTCCTACAATGAGCAGTTCTTC
CDR3: CASSELPALSSYNEQFF

V: TRBV7-2
J: TRBJ2-7
size: many
D: .
DNA: TGTGCCAGCAGCTTTAGAACAGGGATAGTCTACGAGCAGTACTTC
CDR3: CASSFRTGIVYEQYF

V: TRBV6-2/TRBV6-3
J: TRBJ2-7
size: few
D: .
DNA: TGTGCCACCCTTCGCTTCGACGAGCAGTACTTC
CDR3: CATLRFDEQYF

V: TRBV2
J: TRBJ2-3
size: once
D: TRBD2
DNA: TGTGCCAGCAGGCGACTAGCGGGAGCCGATACGCAGTATTTT
CDR3: CASRRLAGADTQYF

V: TRBV5-1
J: TRBJ1-1
size: .
D: TRBD1
DNA: TGCGCCAGCAGTACACAGACAGGGGGCACTGAAGCTTTCTTT
CDR3: CASSTQTGGTEAFF

V: TRBV12-3/TRBV12-4
J: TRBJ2-1
size: many
D: TRBD2
DNA: TGTGCCAGCAGCCCTAGCGGGGGCTCCTACAATGAGCAGTTCTTC
CDR3: CASSPSGGSYNEQFF